One sample yielded the 22 T cell receptor beta chains listed below, sequenced in a study of T cell responses to AZD1222 COVID-19 vaccine. Using immunoSEQ multiplex PCR, the repertoire was profiled, and TCRdb retains in-frame clones only, with some absent. The sample has approximately 140,000 clones; 91% are singletons. The material sequenced was peripheral blood, taken on day 0 of AZD1222 vaccination. The receptor set was obtained from an adult in good health.

The rearrangement joins TRBV2 to TRBJ1-1; D is possibly TRBD1 (6 bases). V was pared by 2 bases and J by 1 base, with 11 bases between. Germline-derived CDR1 and CDR2 are SNHLY and FYNNEI. The CDR3 contains 15 residues. CDR3 protein: CASSERGAWNTEAFF. DNA of the CDR3: TGTGCCAGCAGTGAACGGGGGGCGTGGAACACTGAAGCTTTCTTT.

V and J are TRBV27 and TRBJ1-4; the D is unclear. Trimming shortened V by 5 bases and J by 3 bases, and 16 bases separated the two germline ends. Germline V gene lookup returns CDR1 MNHEY and CDR2 SMNVEV (reference sequence). The CDR3 spans 16 residues. CDR3 bases: TGTGCCAGCAGTCCGCGACCGCTGCCACCTAATGAAAAACTGTTTTTT. Protein: CASSPRPLPPNEKLFF.

This sequence joins TRBV27 and TRBJ2-7; D possibly corresponds to TRBD2 (6 bases). With the DNA end fitting TRBJ2-1 better, the J assignment may be wrong. This CDR3 is built from 16 residues. CDR1 is MNHEY and CDR2 is SMNVEV in the germline V gene (reference sequence). The CDR3 reads CASSYEITSLYNEQFF. The CDR3 nucleotides read TGTGCCAGCAGCTACGAAATCACTAGCCTCTACAATGAGCAGTTCTTC.

V is TRBV25-1 and J is TRBJ1-1; D unresolved. Trimming removed 2 bases at V and 3 bases at J, with 4 bases between. Per germline, CDR1 MGHDK and CDR2 SYGVNS. The CDR3 totals 12 residues. The CDR3 coding sequence is TGTGCCAGCAGTGAAGGACACACTGAAGCTTTCTTT. Amino acids: CASSEGHTEAFF.

This clone was counted a few times. The chain employs TRBV30 and TRBJ2-1; D is ambiguous. From germline, CDR1 is GTSNPN and CDR2 SVGIG (reference sequence). The CDR3 spans 11 residues. The V gene lost 4 bases and the J gene lost 11 bases, with 12 bases spanning the gap. The CDR3 is CAWTVESKQFF. The CDR3 DNA reads as TGTGCCTGGACAGTGGAGTCTAAGCAGTTCTTC. The full variable domain, with the rest looked up from reference TRBV30 and TRBJ2-1, is SQTIHQWPATLVQPVGSPLSLECTVEGTSNPNLYWYRQAAGRGLQLLFYSVGIGQISSEVPQNLSASRPQDRQFILSSKKLLLSDSGFYLCAWTVESKQFFGPGTRLTVL.

CDR3 DNA sequence: TGTGCTAGTGGTTTGGCCCTCATAGAGGGACTAGCGGGAGTGTCCTACGAGCAGTACTTC. It translates to CASGLALIEGLAGVSYEQYF. The chain combines TRBV12-5 with TRBJ2-7; TRBD2 matches at 14 bases. Germline trimming cut 1 base from V and 1 base from J; bases unmatched to any gene: 12. Germline CDR1 LGHNT, CDR2 FRNRAP. This CDR3 spans 20 amino acids.

This clone was observed a single time. The gene calls are TRBV2 and TRBJ1-1; possibly TRBD1 for D (6 bases). The CDR3 is 14 residues long. Germline V CDR1 and CDR2: SNHLY, FYNNEI. With 6 bases removed from V and 6 bases from J, the gap between germline ends came to 17 bases. CDR3 in DNA: TGTGCCAGCAGGCGGGACACCATTAGGTCTGAAGCTTTCTTT. This translates into CASRRDTIRSEAFF.

This chain connects TRBV28 to TRBJ1-2; D unresolved. Germline CDR1 reads MDHEN; CDR2 reads SYDVKM. This CDR3 is 18 amino acids long. V dropped 3 bases and J dropped 2 bases, with 22 bases sitting between them. This chain's CDR3 is CASSFLAKDLRPNYGYTF. The CDR3 nucleotides read TGTGCCAGCAGTTTCCTGGCGAAAGACCTACGTCCCAACTATGGCTACACCTTC.

The chain is built from TRBV6-4 and TRBJ1-6; 9 bases match TRBD1. Germline V gives CDR1 MRHNA, CDR2 SNTAGT. The length of the CDR3 is 15 residues. The ends lost 3 bases at V and 10 bases at J; junction bases unmatched: 7. The DNA of the CDR3 is TGTGCCAGCAGTGATATCCGGGACAGGGTCTCACCCCTCCACTTT. This gives the protein CASSDIRDRVSPLHF.

This chain uses TRBV5-1 with TRBJ2-2; TRBD1 aligns across 9 bases. This CDR3 region has 17 residues. The trim removed 3 bases at V and 5 bases at J, leaving 11 bases unmatched. The V gene's germline CDR1 is SGHRS and CDR2 YFSETQ. This CDR3 is CASSSPVGTGMTGELFF. The CDR3 region has the DNA TGCGCCAGCAGCTCACCGGTTGGGACAGGGATGACCGGGGAGCTGTTTTTT.

V gene TRBV11-3 combines with J gene TRBJ2-3, with a weak D call TRBD1 (5 bases). Trimming left V 4 bases short and J 3 bases short, with 11 bases between. Per germline, CDR1 SGHNT and CDR2 YENEEA. There are 14 residues in the CDR3. The CDR3 nucleotides are TGTGCCAGCAGCTCCCAAGGGGTTACAGATACGCAGTATTTT. Translated, it gives CASSSQGVTDTQYF. The full variable domain, in which reference TRBV11-3 and TRBJ2-3 provide the parts outside the CDR3, is EAGVVQSPRYKIIEKKQPVAFWCNPISGHNTLYWYLQNLGQGPELLIRYENEEAVDDSQLPKDRFSAERLKGVDSTLKIQPAELGDSAVYLCASSSQGVTDTQYFGPGTRLTVL.

The V call is TRBV4-1, the J call TRBJ2-1; TRBD2 matches 8 bases. V gave up 4 bases and J gave up 4 bases; unmatched junction bases: 15. Germline V gives CDR1 MGHRA, CDR2 YSYEKL. The CDR3 covers 18 residues. This chain's CDR3 is CASSPGGSSGGLYNEQFF. CDR3 DNA sequence: TGCGCCAGCAGCCCCGGGGGGTCCAGCGGGGGACTTTACAATGAGCAGTTCTTC.

The chain combines TRBV11-2 with TRBJ1-1; the D gene is possibly TRBD1 (6 bases). The CDR3 runs 16 residues. The V end lost 4 bases, the J end lost 1 base, and 16 bases lay between the germline ends. The germline gives CDR1 SGHAT, CDR2 FQNNGV. The CDR3 loop is CASSSDLRGGNTEAFF. DNA of the CDR3: TGTGCCAGCAGCTCAGACCTCAGGGGTGGGAACACTGAAGCTTTCTTT.

The rearrangement links TRBV15 to TRBJ1-4; D ambiguous. Germline CDR1 reads LNHNV; CDR2 reads YYDKDF (reference sequence). V lost 1 base and J lost 5, with 8 bases in between. The CDR3 loop spans 14 amino acids. CDR3 sequence: CATSRGQANEKLFF. CDR3 nucleotide sequence: TGTGCCACCAGCAGAGGGCAGGCCAATGAAAAACTGTTTTTT.

This clone was found a few times. The chain recombines TRBV6-2 or TRBV6-3 with TRBJ2-7; D is ambiguous. Trimming removed 5 bases at V and 3 bases at J, with 17 bases between. Germline CDR1 is MNHEY and CDR2 is SVGEGT. CDR3 length: 15 amino acids. The CDR3 nucleotides read TGTGCCAGCAGTACTCCCAAGGAACTAAGCTACGAGCAGTACTTC. Translation gives CASSTPKELSYEQYF.

This clone has more than one count but fewer than ten. The chain employs TRBV9 and TRBJ2-7; 9 bases fit TRBD1. The V segment lost 0 bases and the J segment 6 bases; nucleotides outside the gene matches: 4. The V gene's germline CDR1 is SGDLS and CDR2 YYNGEE. The CDR3 has 14 residues. The CDR3 loop is CASSVGTGEGEQYF. The CDR3 DNA reads as TGTGCCAGCAGCGTAGGGACAGGGGAAGGCGAGCAGTACTTC.

This clone has just one count. This rearrangement joins TRBV11-3 to TRBJ1-1, with a tentative D call TRBD1 (6 bases). The CDR3 has 17 amino acids. The V end was cut by 3 bases, the J end by 2 bases, with 19 bases between. The germline V gene has CDR1 SGHNT and CDR2 YENEEA. Here the CDR3 reads CASSLLAGGSQNTEAFF. Written as DNA, the CDR3 is TGTGCCAGCAGCTTGTTGGCGGGGGGCTCACAAAACACTGAAGCTTTCTTT.

The rearrangement joins TRBV5-1 to TRBJ2-6, with D hard to call. Between the trimmed V and J ends, which lost 4 bases and 0 bases, there was a span of 8 bases. This CDR3 is built from 15 residues. The germline V gene has CDR1 SGHRS and CDR2 YFSETQ. The CDR3 DNA is TGCGCCAGCAGCCCTACGCACTCTGGGGCCAACGTCCTGACTTTC. Translated, it gives CASSPTHSGANVLTF.

This chain connects TRBV27 to TRBJ2-2, with 10 bases fitting TRBD2. In germline, CDR1 is MNHEY, CDR2 SMNVEV (reference sequence). The CDR3 length is 16 residues. The ends lost 5 bases at V and 3 bases at J; junction bases unmatched: 6. CDR3 DNA: TGTGCCAGCAGTCCTCTAGCGGGGGCGCACACCGGGGAGCTGTTTTTT. It codes for CASSPLAGAHTGELFF.

J is TRBJ1-2 and V is TRBV7-2, with 10 bases fitting TRBD1. This CDR3 has 15 amino acids. Germline CDR1 SGHTA, CDR2 FQGNSA. V lost 5 bases to trimming and J lost 4 bases; unmatched junction nucleotides: 7. The chain's CDR3 is CASSPRQGATYGYTF. The DNA of the CDR3 is TGTGCCAGCAGCCCCAGACAGGGGGCAACCTATGGCTACACCTTC.

The CDR3 region is CASSPWEQSNTGELFF. The CDR3 DNA sequence: TGTGCCAGCAGCCCCTGGGAACAGTCGAACACCGGGGAGCTGTTTTTT. V usage is TRBV5-5 and J usage is TRBJ2-2, with unresolved D. Germline V lookup: CDR1 SGHKS, CDR2 YYEKEE (reference sequence). V was clipped by 4 bases and J by 0 bases, with 13 bases between them. The length of the CDR3 is 16 residues.

The CDR3 bases are TGTGCCAGCAGCCAGGGACAGACTAATGAAAAACTGTTTTTT. It codes for CASSQGQTNEKLFF. V and J are TRBV3-1 (or the pseudogene TRBV3-2) and TRBJ1-4, with 7 bases lining up with TRBD1. The CDR3 is 14 amino acids. Looked up from germline, CDR1 is LGHDT and CDR2 is YNNKEL (reference sequence). With 3 bases clipped from V and 2 bases from J, the junction kept 0 bases outside the gene matches.